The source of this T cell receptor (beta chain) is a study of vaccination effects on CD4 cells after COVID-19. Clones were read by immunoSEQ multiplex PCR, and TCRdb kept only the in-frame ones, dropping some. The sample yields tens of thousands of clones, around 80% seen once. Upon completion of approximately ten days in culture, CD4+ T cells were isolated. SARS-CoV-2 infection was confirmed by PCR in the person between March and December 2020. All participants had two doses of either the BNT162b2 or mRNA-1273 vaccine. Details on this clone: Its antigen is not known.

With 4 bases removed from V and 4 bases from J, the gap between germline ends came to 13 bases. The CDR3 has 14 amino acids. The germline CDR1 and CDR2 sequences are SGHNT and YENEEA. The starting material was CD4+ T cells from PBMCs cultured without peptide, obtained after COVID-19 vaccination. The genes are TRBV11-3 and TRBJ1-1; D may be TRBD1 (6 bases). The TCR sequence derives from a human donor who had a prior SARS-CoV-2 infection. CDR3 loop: CASSSWTVATEAFF. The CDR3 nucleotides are TGTGCCAGCAGCTCCTGGACAGTGGCCACTGAAGCTTTCTTT.